What follows is one TCR beta chain and its context. Its specificity is not known. The data stem from a study of type 1 regulatory T cells. Study background: An in vitro protocol generated T-allo10, a Tr1-enriched, alloantigen-specific CD4 T cell product. The study, taken as a whole, reports: Compared with non-type 1 regulatory T cells, type 1 regulatory T cells showed a more restricted TCR repertoire.

Germline trimming cut 5 bases from V and 7 bases from J; bases unmatched to any gene: 10. The CDR3 runs 13 residues. Germline CDR1 and CDR2: DFQATT and SNEGSKA (reference sequence). Using its own MiXCR run on the reads, TCRdb lists one record per CDR3 protein. Among under 75,000 distinct CDR3 sequences listed, roughly 20% were seen once. Material: cultured type 1 regulatory T (Tr1) cells, either the whole culture or a sorted fraction (not recorded which). The chain carries TRBV20-1 and TRBJ2-5, with 7 nucleotides matching TRBD1. This sequence was found in a human donor in good health. DNA for the CDR3: TGCAGTGCTGGCAGGACAGGCCACCCGACCCAGTACTTC. It codes for CSAGRTGHPTQYF.